This TCR beta chain appears in the sequencing data of a study of blood T cell repertoires in COVID-19. Looking at the study overall: Sites in the United States, Italy and Spain provided acute and convalescent COVID-19 samples. PBMCs, B-cell-depleted T cells, or T cells provided the cDNA or gDNA that made up the material.

Germline V gives CDR1 LNHDA, CDR2 SQIVND (reference sequence). The CDR3 is made up of 13 amino acids. Between the trimmed V and J ends, which lost 3 bases and 7 bases, there was a span of 12 bases. Per the study methods: It was from reference gene primer amplification that nucleated cell counts were estimated. The table came from immunoSEQ multiplex PCR; TCRdb's copy has only in-frame clones and leaves some out. The V and J calls and clone size come from that table; D and trimming were worked out from the DNA. The sample consists of 250,000 to 300,000 clones, under 90% of them appearing once. All enrollees were roughly 18 to 89 years old and from fewer than 30 US areas.

The clonotype was recovered from a woman in her 40s who had recovered from COVID-19. Sample: PBMCs or T cells enriched from blood (not recorded which). This chain links TRBV19 with TRBJ1-2; perhaps TRBD1 as D (5 bases). In nucleotides, the CDR3 is TGTGCCAGTAGTATGAAGGGGCGCGTTGGCTACACCTTC. Translated: CASSMKGRVGYTF.